One sample yielded the 9 T cell receptor beta chains listed below, sequenced in a study of T cell clonotyping in hematopoietic cell transplantation. Time point of the sample: recipient sample about 28 days before transplant, after cytoreduction. The table came from immunoSEQ multiplex PCR; TCRdb's copy has only in-frame clones and leaves some out. Among 25,000 to 30,000 clones listed, around 82% were seen once. The source material was peripheral blood mononuclear cells, sampled before stem cell transplant. The receptors originated from a man between 40 and 49 years old with acute myeloid leukemia. Some clones in this sample may be carry-over from other donors' samples.

This clone was counted only a few times. The genes are TRBV7-2 and TRBJ1-2; 8 bases agree with TRBD1. The CDR3 spans 12 residues. Germline V lookup: CDR1 SGHTA, CDR2 FQGNSA. V dropped 3 bases and J dropped 7; count of bases not matched to a gene: 1. Here the CDR3 DNA reads TGTGCCAGCAGCTTCGACAGGGGTGGCTACACCTTC. This encodes CASSFDRGGYTF. The full variable domain, with the rest looked up from reference TRBV7-2 and TRBJ1-2, is GAGVSQSPSNKVTEKGKDVELRCDPISGHTALYWYRQSLGQGLEFLIYFQGNSAPDKSGLPSDRFSAERTGGSVSTLTIQRTQQEDSAVYLCASSFDRGGYTFGSGTRLTVV.

The V and J genes are TRBV25-1 and TRBJ1-2, with 8 bases identical to TRBD1. Germline CDR1 reads MGHDK; CDR2 reads SYGVNS. This CDR3 has 18 amino acids. The trim removed 4 bases at V and 2 bases at J, leaving 15 bases unmatched. The CDR3 DNA reads as TGTGCCAGCAGTGTAGACAGGGGCCTTGTAGATCGGAACTATGGCTACACCTTC. Translation: CASSVDRGLVDRNYGYTF.

The chain is built from TRBV27 and TRBJ1-1; the D is unclear. Between the trimmed V and J ends, which lost 5 bases and 1 base, there was a span of 14 bases. The germline gives CDR1 MNHEY, CDR2 SMNVEV (reference sequence). The CDR3 extends over 15 amino acids. This CDR3 reads CASSTRRLQNTEAFF. CDR3 sequence (DNA): TGTGCCAGCAGTACCAGACGGTTACAGAACACTGAAGCTTTCTTT.

This clone was counted only a few times. The chain is built from TRBV7-6 and TRBJ1-1; 7 nucleotides agree with TRBD1. The CDR3 runs 14 residues. Unmatched junction bases numbered 2, after V lost 3 bases and J lost 1 base. Germline lookup yields CDR1 SGHVS and CDR2 FNYEAQ. This chain's CDR3 is CASSLRTGNTEAFF. As DNA, the CDR3 is TGTGCCAGCAGCTTGCGGACAGGGAACACTGAAGCTTTCTTT.

This clone occurred once. The chain couples TRBV29-1 to TRBJ1-2, with no clear D. With 4 bases removed from V and 4 bases from J, the gap between germline ends came to 16 bases. The germline CDR1 and CDR2 sequences are SQVTM and ANQGSEA. This CDR3 region has 14 residues. CDR3 sequence reads: CSVASSGRSYGYTF. DNA for the CDR3: TGCAGCGTTGCGTCGAGTGGACGGAGCTATGGCTACACCTTC.

J is TRBJ1-6 and V is TRBV28; no clear D gene. Germline loops: CDR1 MDHEN, CDR2 SYDVKM. This CDR3 contains 14 residues. Trimming left V 6 bases short and J 9 bases short, with 15 bases between. CDR3 bases: TGTGCCAGCAGACCGGACCTTCCCATTTCACCCCTCCACTTT. This gives the protein CASRPDLPISPLHF.

This chain joins TRBV27 and TRBJ2-5; 7 nucleotides align to TRBD2. Germline loops: CDR1 MNHEY, CDR2 SMNVEV (reference sequence). The CDR3 contains 15 residues. Trimming removed 7 bases from V and 5 bases from J; junction bases left unmatched: 13. CDR3 protein: CASTRWAGERETQYF. DNA of the CDR3: TGTGCCAGCACCCGCTGGGCGGGAGAGCGCGAGACCCAGTACTTC.

This chain links TRBV19 with TRBJ2-3, with 10 bases aligning to TRBD1. V dropped 6 bases and J dropped 2; count of bases not matched to a gene: 5. CDR3 size: 15 residues. CDR1 and CDR2 from the germline V gene are LNHDA and SQIVND (reference sequence). The CDR3 sequence is CASRPGQGNTDTQYF. DNA of the CDR3: TGTGCCAGTAGGCCGGGACAGGGGAACACAGATACGCAGTATTTT.

V and J are TRBV11-3 and TRBJ1-1; D remains unclear. Trimming stripped 5 bases from V and 0 bases from J, with 13 bases between. Germline values: CDR1 SGHNT, CDR2 YENEEA. The CDR3 is 15 amino acids. This CDR3 is CASSRRAGMNTEAFF. The CDR3 DNA sequence: TGTGCCAGCAGCCGCCGGGCGGGCATGAACACTGAAGCTTTCTTT.